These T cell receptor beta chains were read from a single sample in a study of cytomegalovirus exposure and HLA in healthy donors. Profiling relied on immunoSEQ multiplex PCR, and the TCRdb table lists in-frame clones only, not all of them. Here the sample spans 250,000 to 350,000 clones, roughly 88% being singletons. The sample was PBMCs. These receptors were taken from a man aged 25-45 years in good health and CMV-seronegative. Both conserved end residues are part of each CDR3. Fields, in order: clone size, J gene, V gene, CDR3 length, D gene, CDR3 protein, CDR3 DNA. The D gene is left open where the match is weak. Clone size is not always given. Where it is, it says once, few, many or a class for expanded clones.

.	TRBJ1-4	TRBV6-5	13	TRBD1	CASSYTGGEKLFF	TGTGCCAGCAGTTATACAGGGGGGGAAAAACTGTTTTTT
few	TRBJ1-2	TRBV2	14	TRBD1	CASRQTGGGYGYTF	TGTGCCAGCAGGCAGACAGGGGGGGGCTATGGCTACACCTTC
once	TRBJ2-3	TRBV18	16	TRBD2	CASSPLTSGSTDTQYF	TGTGCCAGCTCACCGTTGACTAGCGGGAGCACAGATACGCAGTATTTT
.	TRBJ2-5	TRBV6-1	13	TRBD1	CASRGQGEETQYF	TGTGCCAGCCGGGGACAGGGGGAAGAGACCCAGTACTTC
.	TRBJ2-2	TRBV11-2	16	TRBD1	CASSLKGQGGSGELFF	TGTGCCAGCAGCTTAAAGGGACAGGGAGGATCGGGGGAGCTGTTTTTT
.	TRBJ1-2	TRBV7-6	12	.	CACWRQLDGYTF	TGTGCCTGCTGGCGGCAGCTCGATGGCTACACCTTC
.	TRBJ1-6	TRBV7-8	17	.	CASCLRGESSYNSPLHF	TGTGCCAGCTGCCTCCGGGGGGAAAGCTCCTATAATTCACCCCTCCACTTT
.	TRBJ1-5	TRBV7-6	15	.	CASSLAGGSGQPQHF	TGTGCCAGCAGCTTAGCGGGGGGTTCGGGTCAGCCCCAGCATTTT
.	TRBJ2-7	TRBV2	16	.	CASSELHLRQSYEQYF	TGTGCCAGCAGTGAACTCCACCTAAGACAGTCCTACGAGCAGTACTTC
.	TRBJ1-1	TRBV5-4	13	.	CASIPKGATEAFF	TGTGCCAGCATCCCCAAAGGGGCCACTGAAGCTTTCTTT
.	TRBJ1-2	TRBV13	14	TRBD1	CASSWTGGNYGYTF	TGTGCCAGCAGCTGGACAGGGGGCAACTATGGCTACACCTTC
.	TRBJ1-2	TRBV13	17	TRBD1	CASSPMRTGGSNYGYTF	TGTGCCAGCAGCCCCATGCGGACAGGGGGCTCTAACTATGGCTACACCTTC
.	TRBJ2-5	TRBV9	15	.	CASSVGVTAQETQYF	TGTGCCAGCAGCGTAGGCGTGACAGCCCAAGAGACCCAGTACTTC
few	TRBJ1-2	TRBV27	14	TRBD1	CASSLRGHSDGYTF	TGTGCCAGCAGCCTTAGGGGGCATTCCGATGGCTACACCTTC
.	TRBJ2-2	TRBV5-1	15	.	CASSFSLANTGELFF	TGCGCCAGCAGCTTTTCGCTAGCGAACACCGGGGAGCTGTTTTTT
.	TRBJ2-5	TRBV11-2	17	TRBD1	CASSLVMFGQGFETQYF	TGTGCCAGCAGCTTAGTGATGTTTGGACAGGGGTTCGAGACCCAGTACTTC
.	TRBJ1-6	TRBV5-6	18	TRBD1	CASSRGTGGASYNSPLHF	TGTGCCAGCAGCCGCGGGACAGGGGGCGCATCCTATAATTCACCCCTCCACTTT
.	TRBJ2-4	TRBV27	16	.	CASSFWTELAKNIQYF	TGTGCCAGCAGTTTCTGGACTGAATTAGCCAAAAACATTCAGTACTTC
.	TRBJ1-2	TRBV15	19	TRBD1	CATSRVGGQARGLNYGYTF	TGTGCCACCAGCAGAGTGGGTGGACAGGCTCGGGGGCTAAACTATGGCTACACCTTC
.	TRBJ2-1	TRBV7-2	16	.	CASSLRQGLNYNEQFF	TGTGCCAGCAGCTTACGGCAGGGGCTCAACTACAATGAGCAGTTCTTC
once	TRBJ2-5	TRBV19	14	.	CASSIEVQQETQYF	TGTGCCAGTAGTATAGAGGTCCAGCAAGAGACCCAGTACTTC
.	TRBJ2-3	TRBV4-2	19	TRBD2	CASSQVRAGVSASTDTQYF	TGTGCCAGCAGCCAAGTGCGAGCGGGGGTGTCCGCTAGCACAGATACGCAGTATTTT
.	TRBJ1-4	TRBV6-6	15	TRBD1	CASSYAGTGDEKLFF	TGTGCCAGCAGTTACGCCGGGACAGGGGATGAAAAACTGTTTTTT
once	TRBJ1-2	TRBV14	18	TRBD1	CASSQGSHPGQSNYGYTF	TGTGCCAGCAGCCAAGGTTCTCATCCGGGACAGTCTAACTATGGCTACACCTTC
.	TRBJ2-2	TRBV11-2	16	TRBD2	CASSPGGGTNTGELFF	TGTGCCAGCAGCCCCGGGGGGGGGACTAACACCGGGGAGCTGTTTTTT
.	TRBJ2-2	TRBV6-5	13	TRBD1	CASRQGGTGELFF	TGTGCCAGTCGACAGGGGGGCACCGGGGAGCTGTTTTTT
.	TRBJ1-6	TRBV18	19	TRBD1	CASSPPTGQGGGYNSPLHF	TGTGCCAGCTCGCCACCCACCGGACAGGGCGGGGGATATAATTCACCCCTCCACTTT
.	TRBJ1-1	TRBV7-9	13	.	CASLALPNTEAFF	TGTGCCAGCCTTGCACTCCCGAACACTGAAGCTTTCTTT
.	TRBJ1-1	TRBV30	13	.	CAWRSQGTTEAFF	TGTGCCTGGAGATCTCAGGGGACCACTGAAGCTTTCTTT
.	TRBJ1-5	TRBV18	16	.	CASSPTGKNTIQPQHF	TGTGCCAGCTCACCTACGGGAAAGAATACGATTCAGCCCCAGCATTTT
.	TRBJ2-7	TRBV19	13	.	CASSVGQAYEQYF	TGTGCCAGTAGTGTCGGACAAGCCTACGAGCAGTACTTC
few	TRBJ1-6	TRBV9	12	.	CASSVQDSPLHF	TGTGCCAGCAGCGTGCAGGATTCACCCCTCCACTTT
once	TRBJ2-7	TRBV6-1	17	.	CASSDTLKYYNSYEQYF	TGTGCCAGCAGTGATACGTTGAAGTACTACAACTCCTACGAGCAGTACTTC
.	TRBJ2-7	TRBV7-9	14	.	CASSREGSAYEQYF	TGTGCCAGCAGCCGGGAAGGTTCCGCCTACGAGCAGTACTTC
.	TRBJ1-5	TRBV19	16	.	CASSPKGKYSNQPQHF	TGTGCCAGTAGTCCTAAGGGGAAATATAGCAATCAGCCCCAGCATTTT
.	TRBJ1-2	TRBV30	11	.	CAWSFAYGYTF	TGTGCCTGGAGTTTTGCGTATGGCTACACCTTC
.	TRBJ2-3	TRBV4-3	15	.	CASSQGTLSTDTQYF	TGCGCCAGCAGCCAAGGCACACTAAGCACAGATACGCAGTATTTT
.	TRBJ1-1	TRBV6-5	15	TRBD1	CASSPTGALNTEAFF	TGTGCCAGCAGTCCGACAGGGGCGTTGAACACTGAAGCTTTCTTT
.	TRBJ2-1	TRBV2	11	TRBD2	CASRTAGDQFF	TGTGCCAGCAGGACAGCGGGGGACCAGTTCTTC
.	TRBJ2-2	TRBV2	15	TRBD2	CASSASGGAIGELFF	TGTGCCAGCAGTGCGAGCGGGGGGGCGATCGGGGAGCTGTTTTTT
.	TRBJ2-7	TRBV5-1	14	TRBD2	CASSLSGGAYEQYF	TGCGCCAGCAGCTTAAGCGGGGGGGCCTACGAGCAGTACTTC
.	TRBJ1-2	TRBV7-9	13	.	CASSSSSNYGYTF	TGTGCCAGCAGCTCCTCTTCTAACTATGGCTACACCTTC
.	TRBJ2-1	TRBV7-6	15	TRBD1	CASSPWTGAYNEQFF	TGTGCCAGCAGCCCCTGGACAGGGGCCTACAATGAGCAGTTCTTC
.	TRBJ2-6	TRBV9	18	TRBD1	CASSPRTGSSSGANVLTF	TGTGCCAGCAGCCCACGGACAGGTTCAAGCTCTGGGGCCAACGTCCTGACTTTC
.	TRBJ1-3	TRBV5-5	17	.	CASSSPGAGLSGNTIYF	TGTGCCAGCAGCTCGCCGGGAGCCGGCCTCAGCGGAAACACCATATATTTT
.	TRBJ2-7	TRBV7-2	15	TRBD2	CASSLGRGITYEQYF	TGTGCCAGCAGCTTAGGGCGGGGGATCACCTACGAGCAGTACTTC
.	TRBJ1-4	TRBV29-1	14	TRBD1	CSAGTAATNEKLFF	TGCAGCGCAGGGACAGCAGCAACTAATGAAAAACTGTTTTTT
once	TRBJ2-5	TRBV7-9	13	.	CASSPGVWETQYF	TGTGCCAGCAGCCCCGGGGTCTGGGAGACCCAGTACTTC
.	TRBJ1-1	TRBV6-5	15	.	CASSTLRTANTEAFF	TGTGCCAGCAGTACCCTCAGGACAGCGAACACTGAAGCTTTCTTT
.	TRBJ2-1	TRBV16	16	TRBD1	CASSQFPGQGYNEQFF	TGTGCCAGCAGCCAATTTCCGGGACAGGGATACAATGAGCAGTTCTTC
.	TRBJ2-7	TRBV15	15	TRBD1	CATSSGTGEVYEQYF	TGTGCCACCAGCAGCGGGACAGGGGAAGTCTACGAGCAGTACTTC
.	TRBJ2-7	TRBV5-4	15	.	CASSLFGTFANEQYF	TGTGCCAGCAGCTTGTTTGGGACTTTCGCTAACGAGCAGTACTTC
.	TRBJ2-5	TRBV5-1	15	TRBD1	CASSLGTGLEETQYF	TGCGCCAGCAGCTTGGGGACAGGGTTGGAAGAGACCCAGTACTTC
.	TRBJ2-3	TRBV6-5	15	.	CASSYSASGTDTQYF	TGTGCCAGCAGTTACTCCGCTAGCGGCACAGATACGCAGTATTTT
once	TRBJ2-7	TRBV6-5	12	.	CASSEAFVAQYF	TGTGCCAGCAGTGAAGCTTTCGTTGCGCAGTACTTC
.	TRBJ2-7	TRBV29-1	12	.	CSVVRGSYEQYF	TGCAGCGTTGTCCGGGGGTCCTACGAGCAGTACTTC
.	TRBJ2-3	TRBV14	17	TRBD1	CASSQAPRDSSRDTQYF	TGTGCCAGCAGCCAAGCTCCCCGGGACAGTAGTAGGGATACGCAGTATTTT
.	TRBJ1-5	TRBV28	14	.	CASSSGQGNQPQHF	TGTGCCAGCAGCTCAGGGCAAGGCAATCAGCCCCAGCATTTT
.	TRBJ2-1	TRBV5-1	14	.	CASSLVADYNEQFF	TGCGCCAGCAGCTTGGTAGCAGACTACAATGAGCAGTTCTTC